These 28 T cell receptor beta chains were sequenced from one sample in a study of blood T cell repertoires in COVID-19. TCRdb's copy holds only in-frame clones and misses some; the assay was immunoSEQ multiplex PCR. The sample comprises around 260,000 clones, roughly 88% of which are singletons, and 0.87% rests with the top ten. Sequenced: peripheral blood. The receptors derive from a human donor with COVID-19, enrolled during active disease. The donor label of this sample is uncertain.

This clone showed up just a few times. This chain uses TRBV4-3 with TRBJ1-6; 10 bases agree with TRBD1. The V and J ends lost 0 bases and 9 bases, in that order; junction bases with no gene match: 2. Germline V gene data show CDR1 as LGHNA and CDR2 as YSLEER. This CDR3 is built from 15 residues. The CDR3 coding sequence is TGCGCCAGCAGCCAAGAGCGGGACAGGGGTTCACCCCTCCACTTT. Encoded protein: CASSQERDRGSPLHF.

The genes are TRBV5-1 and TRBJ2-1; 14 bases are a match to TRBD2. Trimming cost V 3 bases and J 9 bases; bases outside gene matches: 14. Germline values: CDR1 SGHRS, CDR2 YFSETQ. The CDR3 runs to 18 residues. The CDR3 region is CASSSGLAGVGSGGEQFF. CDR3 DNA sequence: TGCGCCAGCAGCTCGGGACTAGCGGGAGTGGGGAGTGGTGGTGAGCAGTTCTTC.

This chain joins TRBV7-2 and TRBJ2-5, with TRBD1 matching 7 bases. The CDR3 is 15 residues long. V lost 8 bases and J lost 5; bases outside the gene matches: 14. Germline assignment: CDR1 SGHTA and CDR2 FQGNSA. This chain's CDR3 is CASSYQQGNRETQYF. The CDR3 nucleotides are TGTGCCAGCTCCTACCAACAGGGGAATCGGGAGACCCAGTACTTC.

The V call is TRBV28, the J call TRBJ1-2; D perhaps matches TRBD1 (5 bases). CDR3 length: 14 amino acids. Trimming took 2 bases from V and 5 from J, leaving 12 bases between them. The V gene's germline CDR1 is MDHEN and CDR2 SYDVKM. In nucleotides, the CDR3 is TGTGCCAGCAGTTTAGTAGGGGCAGGGTATGGCTACACCTTC. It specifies CASSLVGAGYGYTF.

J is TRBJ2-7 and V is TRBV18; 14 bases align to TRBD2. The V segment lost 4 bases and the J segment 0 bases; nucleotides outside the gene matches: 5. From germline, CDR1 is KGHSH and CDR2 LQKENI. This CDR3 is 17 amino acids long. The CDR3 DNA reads TGTGCCAGCTCACGGACTAGCGGGAGGCTAGGCTCCTACGAGCAGTACTTC. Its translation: CASSRTSGRLGSYEQYF.

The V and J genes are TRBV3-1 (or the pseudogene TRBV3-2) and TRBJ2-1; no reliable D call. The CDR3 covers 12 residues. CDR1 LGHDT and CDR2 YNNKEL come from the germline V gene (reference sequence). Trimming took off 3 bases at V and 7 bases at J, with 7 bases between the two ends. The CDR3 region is CASSQGRNEQFF. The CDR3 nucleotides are TGTGCCAGCAGCCAGGGCCGAAATGAGCAGTTCTTC.

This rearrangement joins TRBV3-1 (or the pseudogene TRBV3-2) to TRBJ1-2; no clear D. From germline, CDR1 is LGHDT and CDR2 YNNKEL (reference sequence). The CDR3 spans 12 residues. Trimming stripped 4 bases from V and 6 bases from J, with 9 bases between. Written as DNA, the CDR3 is TGTGCCAGCAGCCCGCACAAAGATGGCTACACCTTC. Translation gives CASSPHKDGYTF.

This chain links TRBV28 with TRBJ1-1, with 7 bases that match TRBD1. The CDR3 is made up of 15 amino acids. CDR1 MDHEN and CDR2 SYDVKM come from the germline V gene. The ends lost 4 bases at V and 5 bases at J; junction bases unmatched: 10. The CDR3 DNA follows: TGTGCCAGCAGTTCCTACCTCAGGGGGTTTACTGAAGCTTTCTTT. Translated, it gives CASSSYLRGFTEAFF.

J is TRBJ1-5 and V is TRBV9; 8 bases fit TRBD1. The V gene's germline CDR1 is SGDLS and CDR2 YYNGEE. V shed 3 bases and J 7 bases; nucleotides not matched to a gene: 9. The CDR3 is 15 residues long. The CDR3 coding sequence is TGTGCCAGCAGCGCTGGCGACAGGGGAGGGCAGCCCCAGCATTTT. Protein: CASSAGDRGGQPQHF.

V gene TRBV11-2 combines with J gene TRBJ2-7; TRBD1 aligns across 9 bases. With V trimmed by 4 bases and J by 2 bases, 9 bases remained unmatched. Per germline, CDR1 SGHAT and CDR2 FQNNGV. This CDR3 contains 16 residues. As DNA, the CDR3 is TGTGCCAGCAGCTCCTACAGGGGGCCAAATGCCTACGAGCAGTACTTC. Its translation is CASSSYRGPNAYEQYF.

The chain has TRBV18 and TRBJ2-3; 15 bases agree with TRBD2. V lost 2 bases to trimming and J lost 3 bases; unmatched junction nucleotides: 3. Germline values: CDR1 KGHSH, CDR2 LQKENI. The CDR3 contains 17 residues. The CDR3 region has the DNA TGTGCCAGCTCACCAGGGACTAGCGGGAGGAAAACAGATACGCAGTATTTT. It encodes CASSPGTSGRKTDTQYF.

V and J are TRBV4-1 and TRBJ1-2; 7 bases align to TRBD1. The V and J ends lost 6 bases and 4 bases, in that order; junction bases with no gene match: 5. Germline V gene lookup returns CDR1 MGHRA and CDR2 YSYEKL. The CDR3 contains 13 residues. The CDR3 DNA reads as TGCGCCAGCAGTCAGACAGGGCCCTATGGCTACACCTTC. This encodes CASSQTGPYGYTF.

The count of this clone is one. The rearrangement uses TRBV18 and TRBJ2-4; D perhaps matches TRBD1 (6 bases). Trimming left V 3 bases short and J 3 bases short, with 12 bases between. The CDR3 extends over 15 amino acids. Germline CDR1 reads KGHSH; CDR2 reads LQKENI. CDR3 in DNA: TGTGCCAGCTCACCCACAGGGTTCGACAAAAACATTCAGTACTTC. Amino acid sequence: CASSPTGFDKNIQYF.

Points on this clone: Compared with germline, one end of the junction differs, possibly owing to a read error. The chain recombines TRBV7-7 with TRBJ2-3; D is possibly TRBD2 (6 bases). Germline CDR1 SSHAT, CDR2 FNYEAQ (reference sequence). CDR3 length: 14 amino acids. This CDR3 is CASSLASGTDTQYF. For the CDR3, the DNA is TGTGCTAGCAGCTTAGCTAGCGGCACAGATACGCAGTATTTT. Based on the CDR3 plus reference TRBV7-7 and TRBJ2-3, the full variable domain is GAGVSQSPRYKVTKRGQDVTLRCDPISSHATLYWYQQALGQGPEFLTYFNYEAQPDKSGLPSDRFSAERPEGSISTLTIQRTEQRDSAMYRCASSLASGTDTQYFGPGTRLTVL.

The CDR3 DNA is TGTGCCACCAGCAGAGGGACGACAGGGGTTGGAGCTTTCTTT. It specifies CATSRGTTGVGAFF. This chain links TRBV15 with TRBJ1-1, with 8 bases lining up with TRBD1. CDR3 length: 14 amino acids. Germline V gives CDR1 LNHNV, CDR2 YYDKDF (reference sequence). V lost 1 base to trimming and J lost 10 bases; unmatched junction nucleotides: 8.

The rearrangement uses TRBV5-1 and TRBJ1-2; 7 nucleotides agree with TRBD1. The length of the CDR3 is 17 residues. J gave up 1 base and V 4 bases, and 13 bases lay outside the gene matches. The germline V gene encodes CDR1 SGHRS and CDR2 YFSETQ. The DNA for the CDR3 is TGCGCCAGCAGCCTCGGAGGGGGCCAGGGGGATAACTATGGCTACACCTTC. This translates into CASSLGGGQGDNYGYTF.

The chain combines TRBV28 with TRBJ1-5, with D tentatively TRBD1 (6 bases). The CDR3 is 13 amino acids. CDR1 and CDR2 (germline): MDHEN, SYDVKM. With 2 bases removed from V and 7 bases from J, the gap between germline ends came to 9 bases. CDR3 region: CASSLAGAQPQHF. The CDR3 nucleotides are TGTGCCAGCAGTTTAGCAGGGGCCCAGCCCCAGCATTTT.

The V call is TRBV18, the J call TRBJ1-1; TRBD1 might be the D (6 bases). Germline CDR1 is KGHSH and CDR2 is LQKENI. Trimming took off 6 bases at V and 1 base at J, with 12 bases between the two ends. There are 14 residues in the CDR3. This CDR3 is CASSPRGSNTEAFF. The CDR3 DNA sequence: TGTGCCAGCTCTCCCAGGGGATCGAACACTGAAGCTTTCTTT. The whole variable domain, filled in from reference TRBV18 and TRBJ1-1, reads NAGVMQNPRHLVRRRGQEARLRCSPMKGHSHVYWYRQLPEEGLKFMVYLQKENIIDESGMPKERFSAEFPKEGPSILRIQQVVRGDSAAYFCASSPRGSNTEAFFGQGTRLTVV.

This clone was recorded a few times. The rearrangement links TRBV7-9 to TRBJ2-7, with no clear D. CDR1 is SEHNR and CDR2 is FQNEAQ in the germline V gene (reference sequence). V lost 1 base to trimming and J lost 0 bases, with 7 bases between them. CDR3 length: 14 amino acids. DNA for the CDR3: TGTGCCAGCAGCTTAGTGGGCAGCTCCTACGAGCAGTACTTC. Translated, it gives CASSLVGSSYEQYF.

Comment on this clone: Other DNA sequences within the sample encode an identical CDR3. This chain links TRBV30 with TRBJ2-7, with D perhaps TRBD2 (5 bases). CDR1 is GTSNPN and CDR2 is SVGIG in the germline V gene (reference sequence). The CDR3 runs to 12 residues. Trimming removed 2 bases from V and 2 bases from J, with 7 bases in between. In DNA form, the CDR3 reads TGTGCCTGGAGTTCCGGGGCCTACGAGCAGTACTTC. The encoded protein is CAWSSGAYEQYF. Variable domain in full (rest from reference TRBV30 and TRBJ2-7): SQTIHQWPATLVQPVGSPLSLECTVEGTSNPNLYWYRQAAGRGLQLLFYSVGIGQISSEVPQNLSASRPQDRQFILSSKKLLLSDSGFYLCAWSSGAYEQYFGPGTRLTVT.

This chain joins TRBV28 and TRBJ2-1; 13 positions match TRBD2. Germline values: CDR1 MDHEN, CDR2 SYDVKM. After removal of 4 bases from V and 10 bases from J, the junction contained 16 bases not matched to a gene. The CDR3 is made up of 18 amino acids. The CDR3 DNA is TGTGCCAGCAGTTCTCCGGGACTAGCGGGACGTGCTTCCACGGAGCAGTTCTTC. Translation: CASSSPGLAGRASTEQFF.

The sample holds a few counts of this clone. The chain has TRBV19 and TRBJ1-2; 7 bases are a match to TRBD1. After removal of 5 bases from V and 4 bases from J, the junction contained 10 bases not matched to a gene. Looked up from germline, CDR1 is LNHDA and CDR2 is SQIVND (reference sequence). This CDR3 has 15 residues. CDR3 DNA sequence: TGTGCCAGTAGTGCGGCTCGGGACAGACTCTATGGCTACACCTTC. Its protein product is CASSAARDRLYGYTF.

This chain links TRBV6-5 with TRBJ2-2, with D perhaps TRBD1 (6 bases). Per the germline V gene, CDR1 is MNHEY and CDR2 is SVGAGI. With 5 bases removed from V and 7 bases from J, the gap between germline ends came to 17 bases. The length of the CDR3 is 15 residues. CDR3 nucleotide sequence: TGTGCCAGCAGTACTTCTCCAGGGGCGGTCGGGGAGCTGTTTTTT. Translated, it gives CASSTSPGAVGELFF.

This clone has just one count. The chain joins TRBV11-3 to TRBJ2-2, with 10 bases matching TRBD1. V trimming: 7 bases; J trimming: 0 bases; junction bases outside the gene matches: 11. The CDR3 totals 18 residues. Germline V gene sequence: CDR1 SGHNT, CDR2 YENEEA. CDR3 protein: CASTSPVGQGANTGELFF. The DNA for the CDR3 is TGTGCCAGCACCTCCCCGGTTGGACAGGGGGCGAACACCGGGGAGCTGTTTTTT.

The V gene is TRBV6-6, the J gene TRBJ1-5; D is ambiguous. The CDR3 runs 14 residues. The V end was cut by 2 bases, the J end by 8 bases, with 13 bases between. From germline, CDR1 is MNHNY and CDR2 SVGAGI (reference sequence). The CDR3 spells CASSYGQVGEPQHF. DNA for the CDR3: TGTGCCAGCAGTTACGGGCAGGTTGGTGAGCCCCAGCATTTT.

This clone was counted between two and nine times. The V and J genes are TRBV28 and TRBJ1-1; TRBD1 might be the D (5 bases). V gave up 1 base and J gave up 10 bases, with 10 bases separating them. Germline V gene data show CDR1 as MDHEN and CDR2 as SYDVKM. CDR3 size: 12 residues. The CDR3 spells CASSLLAGVAFF. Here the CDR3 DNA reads TGTGCCAGCAGTTTATTGGCGGGGGTAGCTTTCTTT.

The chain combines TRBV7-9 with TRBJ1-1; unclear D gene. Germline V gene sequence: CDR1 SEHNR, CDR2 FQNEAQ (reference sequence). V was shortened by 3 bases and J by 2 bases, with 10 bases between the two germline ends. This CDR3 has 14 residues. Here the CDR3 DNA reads TGTGCCAGCAGCTTTACGGGTCTTAACACTGAAGCTTTCTTT. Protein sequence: CASSFTGLNTEAFF.

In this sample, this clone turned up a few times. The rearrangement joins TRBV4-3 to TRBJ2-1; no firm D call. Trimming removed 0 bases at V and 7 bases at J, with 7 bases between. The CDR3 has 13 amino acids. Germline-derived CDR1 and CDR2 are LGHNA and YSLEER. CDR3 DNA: TGCGCCAGCAGCCAAGAGGGCTGGAATGAGCAGTTCTTC. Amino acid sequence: CASSQEGWNEQFF.